One and the same sample provided the 23 T cell receptor beta chains below, sequenced in a study of CD8+CD57+ T cells in acquired aplastic anemia. Patients chosen for sequencing had shown CD8+CD57+ cell expansion by flow cytometry. Genomic DNA constituted the template upon which TCR beta VDJ and CDR3 profiling was performed. From the reads, TCRdb called clonotypes with MiXCR, one entry per CDR3 protein. The table lists hundreds of thousands of distinct CDR3 sequences, about a third of them singletons, with 0.7% to 1% in the top ten. The sample was sorted CD4+, CD8+, or CD8+CD57+ T cells (not recorded which) from PBMCs. All receptors come from a human donor with aplastic anemia.

This clonotype was detected once. The junction does not match germline at one end; this may be a read error. The chain recombines TRBV24-1 with TRBJ2-7; D gene uncertain. The germline V gene has CDR1 KGHDR and CDR2 SFDVKD. CDR3 length: 13 residues. The CDR3 coding sequence is TGTGCCACCAGCACCAGGACCCCCTACGCGCAGTACTTC. Translating it yields CATSTRTPYAQYF.

This clonotype was counted at least ten times. The genes are TRBV15 and TRBJ1-5, with D uncertain. The CDR3 has 14 amino acids. The ends were cut back, 5 bases at V and 1 base at J, with 9 bases in the middle. CDR1 and CDR2 (germline): LNHNV, YYDKDF (reference sequence). The CDR3 reads CATSFGFSNQPQHF. CDR3 bases: TGTGCCACCAGCTTTGGGTTCAGCAATCAGCCCCAGCATTTT.

In the case of this clonotype: This is likely a read error, given that the CDR3 carries no conserved phenylalanine or tryptophan at its end. The DNA is left out, because the CDR3 cannot be placed on it with certainty; the CDR3 is given as TCRdb lists it. The rearrangement joins TRBV20-1 to TRBJ1-2; TRBD1, the D gene given by the table, was not confirmed from the DNA. The germline V gene has CDR1 DFQATT and CDR2 SNEGSKA (reference sequence). The CDR3 totals 12 residues, both ends included. The CDR3 reads CSARTGGYGYTS.

This clonotype was detected a few times. This rearrangement joins TRBV7-2 to TRBJ2-7, with 7 bases fitting TRBD1. V was clipped by 5 bases and J by 4 bases; unmatched bases: 11. This CDR3 is 15 amino acids long. In germline, CDR1 is SGHTA, CDR2 FQGNSA. The CDR3 here is CASSRGSTGKYEQYF. The CDR3 bases are TGTGCCAGCAGCCGAGGGTCGACAGGGAAATACGAGCAGTACTTC. Complete variable domain (other parts from reference TRBV7-2 and TRBJ2-7): GAGVSQSPSNKVTEKGKDVELRCDPISGHTALYWYRQSLGQGLEFLIYFQGNSAPDKSGLPSDRFSAERTGGSVSTLTIQRTQQEDSAVYLCASSRGSTGKYEQYFGPGTRLTVT.

Many counts were recorded for this clonotype. The rearrangement uses TRBV11-2 and TRBJ1-1; D ambiguous. Trimming pared 2 bases from V and 5 bases from J, leaving 15 bases between. The CDR3 has 15 residues. Germline V CDR1 and CDR2: SGHAT, FQNNGV. CDR3 protein: CASSLSMRRYTEAFF. The CDR3 bases are TGTGCCAGCAGCTTAAGTATGAGGCGTTATACTGAAGCTTTCTTT.

This sequence joins TRBV2 and TRBJ1-1; 7 bases line up with TRBD1. Germline assignment: CDR1 SNHLY and CDR2 FYNNEI. V trimming: 5 bases; J trimming: 1 base; junction bases outside the gene matches: 7. The CDR3 runs 15 residues. DNA of the CDR3: TGTGCCAGCAGTAATCCGGGACAGTCGAACACTGAAGCTTTCTTT. It encodes CASSNPGQSNTEAFF.

This clonotype occurred a few times. This chain links TRBV14 with TRBJ2-5, with D hard to call. The CDR3 is 14 residues long. Trimming took 1 base from V and 4 from J, leaving 10 bases between them. Germline CDR1 and CDR2: SGHDN and FVKESK. The CDR3 DNA reads TGTGCCAGCAGCCAAGTAATACGCGGAGAGACCCAGTACTTC. It translates to CASSQVIRGETQYF.

This clonotype showed up just a few times. The chain links TRBV12-3 or TRBV12-4 to TRBJ2-5; 7 bases line up with TRBD1. This CDR3 region has 13 residues. J lost 3 bases, V lost 6 bases, and 4 bases had no gene match. DNA for the CDR3: TGTGCCAGCAGGGACAGGTTCGAAGAGACCCAGTACTTC. Its protein product is CASRDRFEETQYF.

V is TRBV4-3 and J is TRBJ2-1; D uncertain. V was pared by 0 bases and J by 6 bases, with 6 bases between. Germline V gives CDR1 LGHNA, CDR2 YSLEER. This CDR3 comprises 13 residues. The CDR3 nucleotides are TGCGCCAGCAGCCAAGAGCCTTTCAATGAGCAGTTCTTC. Amino acids: CASSQEPFNEQFF.

This clonotype was counted at least ten times. The chain's CDR3 is CASSIDHILQGSPLHF. DNA for the CDR3: TGTGCCAGTAGTATAGACCACATACTACAGGGGTCACCCCTCCACTTT. The chain combines TRBV19 with TRBJ1-6; TRBD1 aligns across 7 bases. Germline trimming cut 0 bases from V and 10 bases from J; bases unmatched to any gene: 9. This CDR3 has 16 amino acids. The V gene's germline CDR1 is LNHDA and CDR2 SQIVND (reference sequence).

The chain recombines TRBV5-1 with TRBJ1-1; D call uncertain. This CDR3 spans 16 amino acids. CDR1 and CDR2 (germline): SGHRS, YFSETQ. Trimming left V 0 bases short and J 0 bases short, with 12 bases between. The CDR3 DNA reads as TGCGCCAGCAGCTTGGTGCGACAATCGGTGAACACTGAAGCTTTCTTT. This gives the protein CASSLVRQSVNTEAFF.

The gene calls are TRBV19 and TRBJ1-1; TRBD1 aligns across 10 bases. CDR1 and CDR2 from the germline V gene are LNHDA and SQIVND (reference sequence). This CDR3 region has 17 residues. With V trimmed by 5 bases and J by 0 bases, 9 bases remained unmatched. The CDR3: CASSPRGQGILNTEAFF. The CDR3 bases are TGTGCCAGTAGTCCGAGGGGACAGGGGATTCTGAACACTGAAGCTTTCTTT.

V gene TRBV2 combines with J gene TRBJ2-1; D perhaps matches TRBD2 (5 bases). Trimming took 6 bases from V and 7 from J, leaving 19 bases between them. The germline CDR1 and CDR2 sequences are SNHLY and FYNNEI. The CDR3 runs to 15 residues. CDR3 coding DNA: TGTGCCAGCAGCCCGACCCCCGGAGCGGCTAATGAGCAGTTCTTC. It codes for CASSPTPGAANEQFF.

This clonotype was seen repeatedly, ten times or more. The chain combines TRBV2 with TRBJ2-1; 8 nucleotides align to TRBD1. Germline V gene data show CDR1 as SNHLY and CDR2 as FYNNEI. With V trimmed by 4 bases and J by 7 bases, 0 bases remained unmatched. The CDR3 loop spans 12 amino acids. CDR3 nucleotide sequence: TGTGCCAGCAGTGGACAGGGGAATGAGCAGTTCTTC. Amino acids: CASSGQGNEQFF.

The chain uses TRBV4-1 and TRBJ1-4, with 8 bases identical to TRBD1. Unmatched junction bases numbered 4, after V lost 3 bases and J lost 7 bases. This CDR3 has 14 residues. Germline CDR1 and CDR2: MGHRA and YSYEKL. The CDR3 nucleotides read TGCGCCAGCAGCCAGGACAGGGACTCTGAAAAACTGTTTTTT. Encoded protein: CASSQDRDSEKLFF.

In its sample, this clonotype was seen a few times. The junction and the germline gene differ at one end; a read error may be behind it. The chain links TRBV10-1 to TRBJ1-5; D unclear. The CDR3 runs 14 residues. The germline CDR1 and CDR2 sequences are WNHNN and SYGVQD (reference sequence). The CDR3 loop is CASSESQTYQPQHF. CDR3 bases: TGTGCCAGCAGTGAAAGTCAGACATATCAGCCCCAGCATTTT.

This clonotype was detected a few times. The rearrangement links TRBV5-4 to TRBJ2-7, with 12 bases that match TRBD2. Germline CDR1 SGHNT, CDR2 YYREEE (reference sequence). The CDR3 extends over 17 amino acids. The V and J ends lost 3 bases and 6 bases, in that order; junction bases with no gene match: 13. The CDR3 is CASSSSRTSGDFCEQYF. CDR3 coding DNA: TGTGCCAGCAGCTCATCAAGGACTAGCGGGGACTTCTGCGAGCAGTACTTC.

This clonotype has a count of ten or more. The V call is TRBV7-2, the J call TRBJ1-3; D gene ambiguous. CDR1 and CDR2 from the germline V gene are SGHTA and FQGNSA. The germline V and J ends were trimmed by 4 bases and 4 bases, with 8 bases remaining between them. CDR3 size: 13 residues. Here the CDR3 DNA reads TGTGCCAGCAGCTCCGAGGTGGGAAACACCATATATTTT. This gives the protein CASSSEVGNTIYF.

This clonotype was counted many times. The chain combines TRBV15 with TRBJ2-7; no definite D call. V lost 0 bases and J 1 base, leaving 4 bases between the germline ends. There are 13 residues in the CDR3. Germline V lookup: CDR1 LNHNV, CDR2 YYDKDF (reference sequence). CDR3 sequence (DNA): TGTGCCACCAGCAGAGAACAGTCCTACGAGCAGTACTTC. This sequence encodes CATSREQSYEQYF.

In this sample, this clonotype turned up a few times. The chain employs TRBV6-4 and TRBJ2-7; TRBD1 matches 10 bases. Germline V CDR1 and CDR2: MRHNA, SNTAGT. CDR3 length equals 18 residues. The V segment lost 0 bases and the J segment 5 bases; nucleotides outside the gene matches: 13. CDR3 DNA: TGTGCCAGCAGTGACTCGAAGTCTGTGAGACAGGGGGCCCACGAGCAGTACTTC. Translated, it gives CASSDSKSVRQGAHEQYF.

This clonotype was seen only a few times. V is TRBV19 and J is TRBJ2-1; no reliable D call. Trimming took 3 bases from V and 0 from J, leaving 9 bases between them. The germline gives CDR1 LNHDA, CDR2 SQIVND (reference sequence). The length of the CDR3 is 15 residues. CDR3 DNA: TGTGCCAGTAGTATCTCCCAGAGCTCCTACAATGAGCAGTTCTTC. Translated: CASSISQSSYNEQFF.

This clonotype was observed at least ten times. V usage is TRBV24-1 and J usage is TRBJ1-3, with no clear D. Trimming shortened V by 6 bases and J by 3 bases, and 2 bases separated the two germline ends. The CDR3 is 11 amino acids. Germline-derived CDR1 and CDR2 are KGHDR and SFDVKD. The CDR3 nucleotides read TGTGCCACCAGTCGTGGAAACACCATATATTTT. This translates into CATSRGNTIYF.

Details on this clonotype: A read error may be the cause here, since a much bigger clone is one base away. The gene calls are TRBV2 and TRBJ2-7, with D possibly being TRBD1 (6 bases). This CDR3 region has 12 residues. Germline V gene data show CDR1 as SNHLY and CDR2 as FYNNEI. Trimming cost V 6 bases and J 2 bases, with 8 bases left between them. The CDR3 region has the DNA TGTGCCAGCAGGGACAGCCCCTACGAGCAGTACTTC. This codes for CASRDSPYEQYF.